This T cell receptor (beta chain) was obtained from a study of blood T cell repertoires in COVID-19. There are a few counts of this clone. Assay: immunoSEQ multiplex PCR; the TCRdb copy retains only in-frame clones and omits some. The repertoire consists of around 45,000 clones, with approximately 80% occurring once and the leading ten covering 20% to 25%. The source of this sequence is a woman in her sixties or seventies with acute or convalescent COVID-19. Sequenced sample: peripheral blood.

CDR3 nucleotide sequence: TGTGCTATACAGCTAAGAAATGAAAAACTGTTTTTT. Its protein is CAIQLRNEKLFF. The genes are TRBV7-9 and TRBJ1-4; no clear D. The CDR3 has 12 residues. In germline, CDR1 is SEHNR, CDR2 FQNEAQ (reference sequence).